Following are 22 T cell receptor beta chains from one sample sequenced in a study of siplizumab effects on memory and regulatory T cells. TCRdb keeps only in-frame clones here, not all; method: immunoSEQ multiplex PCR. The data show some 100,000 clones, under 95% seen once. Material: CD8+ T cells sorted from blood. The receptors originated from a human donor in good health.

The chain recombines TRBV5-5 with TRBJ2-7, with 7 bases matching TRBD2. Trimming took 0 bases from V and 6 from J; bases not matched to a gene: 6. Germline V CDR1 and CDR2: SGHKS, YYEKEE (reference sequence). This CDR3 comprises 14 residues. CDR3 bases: TGTGCCAGCAGCTTGGGTGGGGGAGGGGCCGAGCAGTACTTC. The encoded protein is CASSLGGGGAEQYF.

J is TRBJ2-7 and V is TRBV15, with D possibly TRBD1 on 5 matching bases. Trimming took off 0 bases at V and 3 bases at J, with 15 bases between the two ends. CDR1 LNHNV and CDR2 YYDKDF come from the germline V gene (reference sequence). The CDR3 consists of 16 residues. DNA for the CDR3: TGTGCCACCAGCAGAGATCCAGGGTCCTACCTCTACGAGCAGTACTTC. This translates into CATSRDPGSYLYEQYF. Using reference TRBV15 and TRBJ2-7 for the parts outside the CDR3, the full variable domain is DAMVIQNPRYQVTQFGKPVTLSCSQTLNHNVMYWYQQKSSQAPKLLFHYYDKDFNNEADTPDNFQSRRPNTSFCFLDIRSPGLGDTAMYLCATSRDPGSYLYEQYFGPGTRLTVT.

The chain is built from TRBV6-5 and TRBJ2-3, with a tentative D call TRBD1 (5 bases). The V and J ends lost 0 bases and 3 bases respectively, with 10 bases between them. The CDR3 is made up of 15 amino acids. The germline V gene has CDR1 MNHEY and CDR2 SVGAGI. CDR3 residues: CASSYSYRSTDTQYF. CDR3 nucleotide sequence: TGTGCCAGCAGTTACTCGTACAGGTCGACAGATACGCAGTATTTT.

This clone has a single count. The CDR3 region is CASSDGPGLLYEQYF. In DNA form, the CDR3 reads TGTGCCAGCAGTGATGGCCCGGGACTGCTCTACGAGCAGTACTTC. V gene TRBV2 combines with J gene TRBJ2-7, with D maybe TRBD2 (6 bases). This CDR3 contains 15 residues. Germline V gives CDR1 SNHLY, CDR2 FYNNEI. Deletions cut 3 bases from V and 3 bases from J, with 15 bases between. Combining the CDR3 with reference TRBV2 and TRBJ2-7 gives the whole variable domain EPEVTQTPSHQVTQMGQEVILRCVPISNHLYFYWYRQILGQKVEFLVSFYNNEISEKSEIFDDQFSVERPDGSNFTLKIRSTKLEDSAMYFCASSDGPGLLYEQYFGPGTRLTVT.

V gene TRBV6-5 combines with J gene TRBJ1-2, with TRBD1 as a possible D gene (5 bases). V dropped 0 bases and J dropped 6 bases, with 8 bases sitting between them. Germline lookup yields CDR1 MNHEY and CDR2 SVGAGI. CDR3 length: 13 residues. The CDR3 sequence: CASSYSTRDGYTF. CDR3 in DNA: TGTGCCAGCAGTTACTCGACCAGGGATGGCTACACCTTC.

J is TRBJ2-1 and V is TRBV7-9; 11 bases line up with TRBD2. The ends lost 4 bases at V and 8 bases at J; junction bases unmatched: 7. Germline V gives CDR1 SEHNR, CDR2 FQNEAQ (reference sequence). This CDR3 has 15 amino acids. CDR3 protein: CASSSVAGGVDEQFF. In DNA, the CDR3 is TGTGCCAGCAGCTCGGTAGCGGGAGGGGTGGATGAGCAGTTCTTC.

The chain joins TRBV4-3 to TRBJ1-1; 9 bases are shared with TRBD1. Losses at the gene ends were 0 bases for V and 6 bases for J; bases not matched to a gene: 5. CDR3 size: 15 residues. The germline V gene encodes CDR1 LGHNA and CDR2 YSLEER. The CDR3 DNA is TGCGCCAGCAGCCAAGACACAGGGGGCTTCGCTGAAGCTTTCTTT. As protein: CASSQDTGGFAEAFF.

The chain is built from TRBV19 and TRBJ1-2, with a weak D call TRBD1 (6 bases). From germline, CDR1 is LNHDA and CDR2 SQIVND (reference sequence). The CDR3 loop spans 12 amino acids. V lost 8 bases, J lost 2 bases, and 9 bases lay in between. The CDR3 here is CASVDRNYGYTF. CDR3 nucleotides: TGTGCCAGTGTGGACAGAAACTATGGCTACACCTTC.

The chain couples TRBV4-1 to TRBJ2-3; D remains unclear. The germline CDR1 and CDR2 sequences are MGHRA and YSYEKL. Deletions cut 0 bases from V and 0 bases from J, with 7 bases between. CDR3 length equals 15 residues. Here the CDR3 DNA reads TGCGCCAGCAGCCAAGAGACGCGGAGCACAGATACGCAGTATTTT. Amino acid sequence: CASSQETRSTDTQYF.

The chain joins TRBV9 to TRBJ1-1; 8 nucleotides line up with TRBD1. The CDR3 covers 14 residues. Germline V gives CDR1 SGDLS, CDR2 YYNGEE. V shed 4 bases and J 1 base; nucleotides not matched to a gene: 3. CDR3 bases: TGTGCCAGCAGCTCCGGGACAGGGAACACTGAAGCTTTCTTT. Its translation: CASSSGTGNTEAFF. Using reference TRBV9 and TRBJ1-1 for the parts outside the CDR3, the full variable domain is DSGVTQTPKHLITATGQRVTLRCSPRSGDLSVYWYQQSLDQGLQFLIQYYNGEERAKGNILERFSAQQFPDLHSELNLSSLELGDSALYFCASSSGTGNTEAFFGQGTRLTVV.

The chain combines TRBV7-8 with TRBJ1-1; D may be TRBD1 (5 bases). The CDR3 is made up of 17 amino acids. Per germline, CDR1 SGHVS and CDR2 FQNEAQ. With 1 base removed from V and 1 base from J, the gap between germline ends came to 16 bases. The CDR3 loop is CASSLEAAGVWNTEAFF. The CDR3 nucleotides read TGTGCCAGCAGCTTAGAGGCGGCGGGGGTTTGGAACACTGAAGCTTTCTTT.

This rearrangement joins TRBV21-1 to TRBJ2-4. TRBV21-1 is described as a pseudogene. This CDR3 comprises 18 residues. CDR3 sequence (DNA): TGTGCCAGCAGCAAATGTTGCCTAAGGGCCCAGGCCAAAAACATTCAGTACTTC. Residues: CASSKCCLRAQAKNIQYF.

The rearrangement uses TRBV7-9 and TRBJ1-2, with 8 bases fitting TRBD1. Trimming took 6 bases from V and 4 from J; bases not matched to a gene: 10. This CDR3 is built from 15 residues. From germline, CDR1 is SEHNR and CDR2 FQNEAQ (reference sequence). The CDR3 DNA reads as TGTGCCAGCAGTCCCCTCGACAGGGGCCCCTATGGCTACACCTTC. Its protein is CASSPLDRGPYGYTF. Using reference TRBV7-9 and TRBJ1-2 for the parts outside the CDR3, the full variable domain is DTGVSQNPRHKITKRGQNVTFRCDPISEHNRLYWYRQTLGQGPEFLTYFQNEAQLEKSRLLSDRFSAERPKGSFSTLEIQRTEQGDSAMYLCASSPLDRGPYGYTFGSGTRLTVV.

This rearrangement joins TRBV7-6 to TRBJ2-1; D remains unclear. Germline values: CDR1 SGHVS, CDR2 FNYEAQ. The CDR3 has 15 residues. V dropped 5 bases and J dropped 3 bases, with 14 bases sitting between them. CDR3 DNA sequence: TGTGCCAGCAGCCCCCTGAAGGAGATCTACAATGAGCAGTTCTTC. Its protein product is CASSPLKEIYNEQFF.

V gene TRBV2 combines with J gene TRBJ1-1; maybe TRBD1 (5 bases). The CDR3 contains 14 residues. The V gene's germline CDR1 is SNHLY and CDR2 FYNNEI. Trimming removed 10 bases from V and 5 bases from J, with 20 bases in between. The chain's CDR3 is CATKPAGLGTEAFF. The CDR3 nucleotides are TGTGCCACGAAACCCGCGGGGCTGGGGACTGAAGCTTTCTTT.

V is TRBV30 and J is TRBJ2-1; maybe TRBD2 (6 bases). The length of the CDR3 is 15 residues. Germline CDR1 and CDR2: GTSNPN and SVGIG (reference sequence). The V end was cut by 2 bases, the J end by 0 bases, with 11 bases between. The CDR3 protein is CAWSHNGGSYNEQFF. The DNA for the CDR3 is TGTGCCTGGAGTCACAACGGGGGCTCCTACAATGAGCAGTTCTTC.

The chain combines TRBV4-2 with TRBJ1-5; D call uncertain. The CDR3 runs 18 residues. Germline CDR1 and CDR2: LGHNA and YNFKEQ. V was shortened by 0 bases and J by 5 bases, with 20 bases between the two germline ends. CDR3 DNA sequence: TGTGCCAGCAGCCAAGATTTGAGGTCACGTGAAAAGTATCAGCCCCAGCATTTT. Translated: CASSQDLRSREKYQPQHF.

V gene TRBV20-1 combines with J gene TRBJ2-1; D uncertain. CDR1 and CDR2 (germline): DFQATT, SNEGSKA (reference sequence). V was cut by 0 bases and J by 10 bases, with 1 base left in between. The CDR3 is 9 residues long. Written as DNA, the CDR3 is TGCAGTGCTAGAGACGAGCAGTTCTTC. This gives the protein CSARDEQFF.

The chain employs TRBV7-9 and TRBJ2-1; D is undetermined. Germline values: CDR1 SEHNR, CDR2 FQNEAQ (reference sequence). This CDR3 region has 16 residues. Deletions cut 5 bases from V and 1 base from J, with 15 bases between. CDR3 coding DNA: TGTGCCAGCAGCCCGCCCAGTGGTAATTCCTACAATGAGCAGTTCTTC. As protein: CASSPPSGNSYNEQFF.

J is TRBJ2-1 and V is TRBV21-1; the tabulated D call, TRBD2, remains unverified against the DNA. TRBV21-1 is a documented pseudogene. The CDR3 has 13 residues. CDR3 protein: CASSKRAAGEQFF. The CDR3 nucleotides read TGTGCCAGCAGCAAGAGGGCCGCCGGTGAGCAGTTCTTC.

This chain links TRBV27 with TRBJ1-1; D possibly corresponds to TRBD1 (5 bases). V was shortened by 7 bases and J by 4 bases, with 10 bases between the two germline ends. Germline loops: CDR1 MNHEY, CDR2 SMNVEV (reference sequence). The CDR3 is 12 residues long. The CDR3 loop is CASNGGGTEAFF. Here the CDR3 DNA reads TGTGCCAGCAATGGGGGGGGCACTGAAGCTTTCTTT.

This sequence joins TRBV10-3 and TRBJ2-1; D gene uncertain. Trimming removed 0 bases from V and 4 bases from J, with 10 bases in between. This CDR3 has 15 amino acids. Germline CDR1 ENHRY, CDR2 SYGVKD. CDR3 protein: CAISESGHKYNEQFF. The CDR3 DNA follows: TGTGCCATCAGTGAGTCGGGCCACAAATACAATGAGCAGTTCTTC.